This T cell receptor beta chain is drawn from a study of Graves' ophthalmopathy and Graves' hyperthyroidism. Study-level information: Researchers obtained peripheral blood at initial diagnosis, before any treatment had begun.

Study-level results: The model's prediction of ophthalmopathy progression had roughly 71% sensitivity and around 78% specificity.

PBMCs stemmed from over 8.5 ml of fresh peripheral blood. Notes on this clonotype: Its antigen is not known.

Looked up from germline, CDR1 is MGHDK and CDR2 is SYGVNS. After removal of 6 bases from V and 2 bases from J, the junction contained 12 bases not matched to a gene. The length of the CDR3 is 17 residues. TCR beta CDR3 regions were amplified from RNA transcripts. After a first-round RT-PCR with HTBI primers, a second-round multiplex PCR was run. TCRdb passed the multiplex PCR reads through MiXCR, listing each CDR3 protein once. The table has 600,000 to 950,000 distinct CDR3 sequences, roughly two fifths seen once. The J gene is TRBJ1-3, the V gene TRBV25-1, with 8 bases matching TRBD1. The clonotype was recovered from an adult man with Graves' ophthalmopathy. Specimen: peripheral blood. CDR3: CASRAKQGQGAGNTIYF. DNA of the CDR3: TGTGCCAGCAGAGCTAAACAAGGACAGGGCGCTGGAAACACCATATATTTT.